This TCR beta chain was identified in a study of sequential checkpoint blockade in melanoma (dated by TCRdb to the late 2010s). Looking at the study overall: In a 1:1 randomization, patients received either first-line nivolumab then ipilimumab (arm A) or ipilimumab then nivolumab (arm B). Maintenance nivolumab came after both trial sequences.

TCRbeta CDR3 regions were immunosequenced from genomic DNA with the immunoSEQ Assay. Before high-throughput sequencing, the genomic DNA was amplified using bias-controlled multiplex PCR. In the source study's methods: To quantify the absolute abundance of each unique TCRbeta CDR3 region, the sequences were collapsed and filtered. Clonality, defined as 1 minus Pielou's evenness, was calculated using only productive rearrangements. A previously published method was used to identify clones with significantly greater frequencies in on-treatment samples than in baseline samples. TCRdb mirrors the immuneACCESS table, restricted to in-frame sequences. Some clones are absent from its copies; in checked studies, under half trace to an unresolved V gene, and the reason for the others is unknown. The V and J calls and the clone size are those of that table, but D and trimming were determined from the DNA. The sample table contains 4,500 to 6,000 clones; only one count was recorded for 70% to 85% of them. The ten most abundant clones make up approximately 60% of the sample.

What this sample's treatment or condition label stands for: randomized to nivolumab then ipilimumab (arm A) or the reverse (arm B). None of the trial patients had been given prior DNA-damaging chemotherapy. Live CD3+CD8+ cells negative for CD19 and CD56 were sorted from thawed PBMCs on a FACS Aria II flow cytometer. CheckMate 064, a randomized, open-label phase II trial of sequential checkpoint blockade, was the source of the samples, all of which came from patients with melanoma. Peripheral blood mononuclear cells were obtained through leukapheresis, purified using Ficoll-Paque, and frozen in human serum containing approximately 9.3% DMSO. Purity of sorted blood CD3+CD8+ cells was verified at >95% immediately after sorting, followed by DNA extraction. The paper as a whole reports these results and caveats: The model for predicting response that combines TCR metrics with mutation burden needs to be validated in larger, independent patient cohorts.

The V end gives up 5 bases and the J end 2 bases, leaving 9 bases in the junction not matched to a gene. CDR1 WSHSY and CDR2 SAAADI were looked up in the germline V gene. The CDR3 spans 15 residues, from the cysteine through the phenylalanine. Left in the record is the CDR3 DNA by itself, 45 bases read in frame from the first base. This clone was counted only a few times. Its antigen is still unknown. One base away there is no much larger clone; base qualities are not given. The chain is made from TRBV10-2 and TRBJ2-7; a stretch of 7 junction bases matches TRBD2. Sequenced here: CD8+ T cells sorted from blood (inferred from file names), sampled from a patient given nivolumab and ipilimumab in sequence. The TCR sequence derives from a human donor with melanoma. The CDR3 region has the sequence CASSTSGTHPYEQYF. The DNA sequence reads TGCGCCAGCAGTACCAGCGGGACCCATCCCTACGAGCAGTACTTC.